Listed below are T cell receptor beta chains from one sample, sequenced in a study of T-cell reconstitution after alpha-beta-depleted transplantation in children. TCRdb called the PCR reads again in MiXCR, with one record for every CDR3 protein. The top ten clones hold under 8% of a sample with 240,000 or so distinct CDR3 sequences, just under 8.5% of them seen once. The source was PBMCs, mostly from graft donor cells, collected 180 days after TCRalphabeta/CD19-depleted stem cell transplant. The receptor source for this set is a male patient between 10 and 17 years old who had a stem cell transplant for acute lymphoblastic leukemia, so the T cells may come from the graft donor. Both conserved end residues are part of each CDR3. A D gene is named only where the DNA matches it firmly. Rows may omit the clone size; those that give it use once, few, many or a size class.

d_call j_call clone_size v_call cdr3_aa cdr3_nt
TRBD1 TRBJ2-7 many TRBV6-2/TRBV6-3 CASSYRKHGTAYEQYF TGTGCCAGCAGTTACCGCAAGCACGGGACAGCCTACGAGCAGTACTTC
- TRBJ1-2 few TRBV18 CASSQGRYYGYTF TGTGCCAGCTCACAAGGCAGATACTATGGCTACACCTTC
- TRBJ2-2 many TRBV27 CASTSGAGTTGELFF TGTGCCAGCACCTCAGGGGCAGGGACCACCGGGGAGCTGTTTTTT
- TRBJ2-3 few TRBV20-1 CSANRGSSTDTQYF TGCAGTGCTAATAGGGGGTCTAGCACAGATACGCAGTATTTT
TRBD2 TRBJ2-7 many TRBV27 CASSSTRSGRAYEQYF TGTGCCAGCAGTTCCACGAGGAGCGGGAGGGCCTACGAGCAGTACTTC
- TRBJ1-1 many TRBV12-3/TRBV12-4 CASSFDRSNTEAFF TGTGCCAGCAGTTTTGACAGGTCGAACACTGAAGCTTTCTTT
- TRBJ1-5 many TRBV3-1 CASSQVGQPQHF TGTGCCAGCAGCCAGGTCGGGCAGCCCCAGCATTTT
- TRBJ2-1 many TRBV12-3/TRBV12-4 CASSSREYRQFF TGTGCCAGCAGTTCCAGGGAGTATAGGCAGTTCTTC
- TRBJ2-2 many TRBV9 CASSVGGDTGELFF TGTGCCAGCAGCGTGGGGGGAGACACCGGGGAGCTGTTTTTT
TRBD1 TRBJ2-3 many TRBV11-1 CASSYSEGQGSDTQYF TGTGCCAGCAGCTACTCAGAAGGACAGGGGTCAGATACGCAGTATTTT
- TRBJ2-7 many TRBV20-1 CSAREAASYEQYF TGCAGTGCTAGAGAAGCTGCCTCCTACGAGCAGTACTTC
- TRBJ2-7 many TRBV9 CASSVGSGFTYEQYF TGTGCCAGCAGCGTAGGATCGGGCTTCACCTACGAGCAGTACTTC
- TRBJ2-3 many TRBV4-1 CASSQELATQYF TGCGCCAGCAGCCAAGAGTTGGCTACGCAGTATTTT
- TRBJ2-7 many TRBV12-3/TRBV12-4 CASRSSRGIEQYF TGTGCCAGCAGATCTTCCAGGGGAATCGAGCAGTACTTC
TRBD1 TRBJ2-5 many TRBV28 CASSAIKGTGTAGETQYF TGTGCCAGCAGTGCAATAAAGGGGACAGGGACGGCGGGAGAGACCCAGTACTTC
TRBD2 TRBJ2-1 many TRBV28 CASSFGLAGVYEQFF TGTGCCAGCAGTTTCGGACTAGCGGGTGTCTATGAGCAGTTCTTC
TRBD1 TRBJ2-3 many TRBV5-6 CASSLSPGQGSTDTQYF TGTGCCAGCAGCTTGTCTCCGGGACAGGGGTCCACAGATACGCAGTATTTT
- TRBJ2-7 many TRBV7-9 CASSSGQYSYEQYF TGTGCCAGCAGTTCCGGACAGTACTCCTACGAGCAGTACTTC
- TRBJ2-2 few TRBV5-1 CASSLSLDTGELFF TGCGCCAGCAGCTTGTCCCTGGACACCGGGGAGCTGTTTTTT
TRBD2 TRBJ2-5 many TRBV18 CANERSVSGSQETQYF TGTGCCAACGAACGTAGCGTTAGCGGGAGTCAAGAGACCCAGTACTTC
TRBD1 TRBJ2-5 many TRBV6-5 CASSYRWGRGPETQYF TGTGCCAGCAGCTACCGGTGGGGCAGGGGGCCGGAGACCCAGTACTTC
- TRBJ2-3 many TRBV10-3 CAISEGPDTQYF TGTGCCATCAGTGAGGGTCCAGATACGCAGTATTTT
- TRBJ2-1 many TRBV7-9 CASSLRGFGLNEQFF TGTGCCAGCAGCTTAAGAGGCTTCGGGTTAAATGAGCAGTTCTTC
- TRBJ2-7 - TRBV18 CASSPTPRGRPSSYEQYF TGTGCCAGCTCACCAACTCCCCGGGGGCGACCGAGCTCCTACGAGCAGTACTTC
- TRBJ2-7 many TRBV3-1 CASTPRGDGYEQYF TGTGCCAGCACCCCAAGAGGAGACGGCTACGAGCAGTACTTC
- TRBJ2-6 many TRBV29-1 CSVGESSGANVLTF TGCAGCGTTGGGGAGAGCTCTGGGGCCAACGTCCTGACTTTC
- TRBJ2-7 many TRBV5-5 CASSLPPYEQYF TGTGCCAGCAGCTTGCCCCCCTACGAGCAGTACTTC
- TRBJ1-2 many TRBV20-1 CSARRQGGGYTF TGCAGTGCTAGACGGCAGGGCGGGGGCTACACCTTC
- TRBJ2-1 many TRBV5-5 CASSFGEAHYNEQFF TGTGCCAGCAGCTTTGGGGAGGCCCACTACAATGAGCAGTTCTTC
- TRBJ2-7 many TRBV28 CASSPPFYEQYF TGTGCCAGCAGTCCCCCCTTTTACGAGCAGTACTTC
- TRBJ1-5 many TRBV28 CAAGGGDKPQHF TGTGCCGCCGGCGGGGGCGATAAGCCCCAGCATTTT
- TRBJ1-2 many TRBV25-1 CASSIADSYGYTF TGTGCCAGCAGTATAGCCGACAGCTATGGCTACACCTTC
TRBD2 TRBJ2-7 few TRBV28 CASSSSTLGGGRAPVEQYF TGTGCCAGCAGTTCCTCTACCCTAGGGGGCGGGAGGGCCCCGGTCGAGCAGTACTTC
TRBD1 TRBJ1-1 few TRBV28 CASSFQPLRRDRGLKRRMDTEAFF TGTGCCAGCAGTTTCCAACCCCTCCGCCGCGACAGGGGGCTGAAGAGAAGAATGGACACTGAAGCTTTCTTT
- TRBJ2-1 many TRBV29-1 CSVEFLDSPNEQFF TGCAGCGTTGAATTTCTGGACTCCCCAAATGAGCAGTTCTTC
TRBD1 TRBJ1-6 many TRBV7-6 CASSRMGQGISPLHF TGTGCCAGCAGCCGGATGGGACAGGGGATTTCACCCCTCCACTTT
- TRBJ2-3 - TRBV18 CASSPISRAGTDTQYF TGTGCCAGCTCACCAATTTCGAGGGCCGGAACAGATACGCAGTATTTT
TRBD1 TRBJ1-1 - TRBV5-6 CASSIGTGNTEAFF TGTGCCAGCAGCATTGGGACAGGGAACACTGAAGCTTTCTTT
- TRBJ1-1 few TRBV6-2/TRBV6-3 CASTMDRNTEAFF TGTGCCAGCACCATGGACAGAAACACTGAAGCTTTCTTT
TRBD2 TRBJ2-3 many TRBV6-1 CASSPRTSGRVAQYF TGTGCCAGCAGTCCACGGACTAGCGGGAGAGTGGCGCAGTATTTT
TRBD1 TRBJ1-2 many TRBV13 CASGQGPSNTF TGTGCCAGCGGACAGGGACCCTCCAACACCTTC
- TRBJ1-1 many TRBV19 CASRLWGNTEAFF TGTGCCAGTAGACTGTGGGGGAACACTGAAGCTTTCTTT
TRBD1 TRBJ2-4 many TRBV15 CATSRDRDRVAKNIQYF TGTGCCACCAGCAGAGATCGGGACAGGGTGGCCAAAAACATTCAGTACTTC
- TRBJ1-4 many TRBV28 CASSFGGATNEKLFF TGTGCCAGCAGTTTCGGGGGAGCAACTAATGAAAAACTGTTTTTT
- TRBJ2-7 many TRBV6-2/TRBV6-3 CASRPRGPSYEQYF TGTGCCAGCCGTCCCAGGGGCCCCTCCTACGAGCAGTACTTC
TRBD1 TRBJ1-2 - TRBV6-5 CASSYYSGTGEGYTF TGTGCCAGCAGTTACTATTCCGGGACAGGGGAGGGCTACACCTTC
- TRBJ2-7 many TRBV5-1 CASSLVIGYSYEQYF TGCGCCAGCAGCTTGGTGATAGGGTACTCCTACGAGCAGTACTTC
- TRBJ1-1 many TRBV7-7 CASSLASGTEAFF TGTGCCAGCAGCTTAGCGTCAGGGACTGAAGCTTTCTTT
- TRBJ2-7 few TRBV6-1 CASSEEQPPYEQYF TGTGCCAGCAGTGAAGAACAGCCACCTTACGAGCAGTACTTC
- TRBJ1-5 many TRBV7-6 CASSLAPDSFSNQPQHF TGTGCCAGCAGCTTAGCGCCCGACAGTTTTAGCAATCAGCCCCAGCATTTT
- TRBJ1-4 few TRBV20-1 CSARKPSGTQSNEKLFF TGCAGTGCTAGAAAACCTTCCGGGACACAGTCTAATGAAAAACTGTTTTTT
- TRBJ1-3 many TRBV4-2 CASSQDVQHSGNTIYF TGTGCCAGCAGCCAAGATGTACAGCACTCTGGAAACACCATATATTTT
- TRBJ2-1 many TRBV29-1 CSVDLVGNEQFF TGCAGCGTTGATTTGGTGGGCAATGAGCAGTTCTTC
- TRBJ2-1 many TRBV4-3 CASSQSGWRLKSSYNEQFF TGCGCCAGCAGCCAAAGTGGATGGAGACTCAAAAGCTCCTACAATGAGCAGTTCTTC
- TRBJ1-1 many TRBV9 CASSAHWMDTEAFF TGTGCCAGCAGCGCCCATTGGATGGACACTGAAGCTTTCTTT
TRBD1 TRBJ2-5 many TRBV29-1 CSVSTGGMETQYF TGCAGCGTGTCTACAGGGGGGATGGAGACCCAGTACTTC
- TRBJ1-5 many TRBV5-5 CASSFVPVEYSNQPQHF TGTGCCAGCAGCTTTGTGCCCGTAGAATATAGCAATCAGCCCCAGCATTTT